This note documents a single T cell receptor beta chain sequence. TCRdb's copy holds only in-frame clones and misses some; the assay was immunoSEQ multiplex PCR. Among roughly 120,000 clones, approximately 84% were seen once, and the ten largest hold over 6%. This entry belongs to a study of blood T cell repertoires in COVID-19. Overall study: Samples of COVID-19 (acute and convalescent) were obtained from the United States, Italy and Spain.

The receptor comes from a man in his 70s with active or convalescent COVID-19. Sequencing was carried out using peripheral blood.

The CDR3 is CASSQDLMGGMGDTQYF. In nucleotides, the CDR3 is TGTGCCAGCAGCCAAGACCTTATGGGGGGAATGGGGGATACGCAGTATTTT. J is TRBJ2-3 and V is TRBV3-1 (or the pseudogene TRBV3-2); D may be TRBD2 (6 bases). There are 17 residues in the CDR3. Germline-derived CDR1 and CDR2 are LGHDT and YNNKEL (reference sequence). V was pared by 0 bases and J by 6 bases, with 19 bases between.